This T cell receptor beta chain was observed in a study of early T cells in non-severe SARS-CoV-2 infection. For the study at large: The chains were unpaired, and the sequenced material was bulk RNA from unsorted whole blood. General study points: Anti-spike CD8 specificities were favored by VDJdb matching, whose results missed private and CD4 specificities.

At least ten counts were recorded for this clonotype. Its specificity is unknown. With 5 bases clipped from V and 10 bases from J, the junction kept 14 bases outside the gene matches. CDR1 and CDR2 (germline): MGHRA, YSYEKL. This CDR3 has 17 amino acids. TCRdb fed the 5' RACE reads into MiXCR, producing one record per CDR3 protein. The sample yields roughly 70,000 distinct CDR3 sequences, 20% to 25% seen once. The sequences come from whole blood, collected at baseline. The J gene is TRBJ1-6, the V gene TRBV4-1; 10 bases are a match to TRBD1. This sequence originates from an adult who was a healthcare worker with PCR-confirmed SARS-CoV-2 infection or an uninfected control (not recorded which). The CDR3 reads CASSFKMAGTGESPLHF. In DNA form, the CDR3 reads TGCGCCAGCAGCTTCAAAATGGCCGGGACAGGGGAATCACCCCTCCACTTT.